This T cell receptor (beta chain) was identified in a study of cytomegalovirus exposure and HLA in healthy donors. Using immunoSEQ multiplex PCR, the repertoire was profiled, and TCRdb retains in-frame clones only, with some absent. The top ten hold less than 8.5% of the sample, which has 150,000 to 200,000 clones, more than 75% seen once. The germline V gene has CDR1 LNHDA and CDR2 SQIVND (reference sequence). V lost 5 bases and J lost 5; bases outside the gene matches: 5. This CDR3 is 15 amino acids long. A remark on this clone: The antigen remains unidentified.

Among the roughly 120 subjects of the validation cohort, separate from the approximately 670-subject first cohort, were the donors. General study findings and limits: Despite most TCR sequences being rare, some public TCRs occurred in many donors. The study recorded about 160 TCR beta chains that were cytomegalovirus-associated.

The V and J genes are TRBV19 and TRBJ1-5; TRBD1 agrees at 11 bases. The sequencing sample was made of PBMCs. This TCR was sampled from a man between 18 and 35 years old in good health and CMV-seropositive. The CDR3 sequence is CASSARTGGHQPQHF. The CDR3 DNA is TGTGCCAGTAGTGCCCGGACAGGGGGCCATCAGCCCCAGCATTTT.